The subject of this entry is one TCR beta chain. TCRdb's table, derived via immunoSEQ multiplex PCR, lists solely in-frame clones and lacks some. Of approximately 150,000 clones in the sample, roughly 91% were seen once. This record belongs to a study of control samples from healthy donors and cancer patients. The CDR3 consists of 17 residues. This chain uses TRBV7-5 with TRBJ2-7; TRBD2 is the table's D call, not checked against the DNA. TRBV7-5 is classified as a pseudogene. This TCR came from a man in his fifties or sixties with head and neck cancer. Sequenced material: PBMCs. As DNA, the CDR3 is TGTGTCAGAAACATTATCCCGCGGGGGGGTAGCTCCTACGAGCAGTACTTC. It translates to CVRNIIPRGGSSYEQYF.